Listed below are T cell receptor beta chains from one sample, sequenced in a study of CD8+ T cells in alopecia areata. Assay used: immunoSEQ multiplex PCR; TCRdb lists only in-frame clones, some missing. There are about 180,000 clones in the sample; about 66% occur only once, and about an eighth lies in the top ten. This specimen consisted of CD8+ T cells sorted from blood, obtained at week 0. These receptors were collected from a human donor with alopecia areata. CDR3s include the opening cysteine and the closing phenylalanine or tryptophan. Expanded clones are given a class, and other clones once, few, many or no size at all.

V gene	J gene	clone size	CDR3 protein
TRBV2	TRBJ2-7	NA	CASNNGPLWYF
TRBV29-1	TRBJ2-1	NA	CSVDRYNEQFF
TRBV27	TRBJ2-5	NA	CASSLSHRQETQYF
TRBV11-1	TRBJ2-7	NA	CASGIPGTVSYEQYF
TRBV5-1	TRBJ1-1	NA	CASSHNTEAFF
TRBV10-3	TRBJ2-3	few	CAISEENGVDTQYF
TRBV5-1	TRBJ2-1	NA	CASSHLDGEQFF
TRBV30	TRBJ2-5	NA	CAWSVLVSETETQYF
TRBV9	TRBJ2-2	NA	CASSVSQGVTGELFF
TRBV6-5	TRBJ2-5	NA	CASSRQGGETQYF
TRBV7-9	TRBJ2-3	NA	CASSLAGHTDNTDTQYF
TRBV27	TRBJ1-2	few	CASSESPSRLNYGYTF
TRBV12-5	TRBJ2-7	few	CASAMGLNEQYF
TRBV9	TRBJ2-5	few	CASSFRDRGRGTQYF
TRBV6-1	TRBJ2-7	few	CASSDGAFEQYF
TRBV29-1	TRBJ1-1	NA	CSVEKQGGEAFF
TRBV5-1	TRBJ2-6	NA	CASSLVSSRSGANVLTF
TRBV27	TRBJ1-1	NA	CASSPYRGTGLNTEAFF
TRBV7-9	TRBJ2-7	NA	CASSLRWQGGSYEQYF
TRBV7-2	TRBJ1-5	NA	CASSPDRHQPQHF
TRBV7-2	TRBJ2-2	NA	CASSPRFGGGANTGELFF
TRBV29-1	TRBJ2-2	NA	CSVLERDGTGELFF
TRBV29-1	TRBJ2-5	few	CSVETPGQVLRETQYF
TRBV5-6	TRBJ1-5	NA	CASSLQYQAQPQHF
TRBV2	TRBJ2-7	few	CASAGTVNYEQYF
TRBV9	TRBJ1-2	NA	CASSVGQGHYGYTF
TRBV30	TRBJ2-1	NA	CAWSFGLDDSNEQFF
TRBV29-1	TRBJ2-7	NA	CSVEQRGYGHEQYF
TRBV5-6	TRBJ2-7	NA	CASSLVQGGYEQYF
TRBV11-2	TRBJ2-1	NA	CASSPPGTYNEQFF
TRBV29-1	TRBJ1-2	NA	CSVERQQDTGYTF
TRBV29-1	TRBJ1-1	NA	CSVVETEAFF
TRBV19	TRBJ1-1	NA	CASSLSRTGNTEAFF
TRBV7-2	TRBJ2-1	NA	CASSHRQGARDEQFF
TRBV27	TRBJ2-5	NA	CASRYRQGYAETQYF
TRBV7-9	TRBJ2-7	many	CASSLARTGSYEQYF
TRBV19	TRBJ1-2	few	CASSAPLTGYTF
TRBV7-2	TRBJ2-1	NA	CASSLAQLEQFF
TRBV2	TRBJ1-1	once	CASRIGGKGTEAFF
TRBV15	TRBJ2-2	NA	CATKSDESGGRNTGELFF